Listed below are T cell receptor beta chains from one sample, sequenced in a study of OX40 agonist ivuxolimab in advanced cancers. Assay used: immunoSEQ multiplex PCR; TCRdb lists only in-frame clones, some missing. Of roughly 50,000 clones in the sample, around 83% were seen once. The input for sequencing was CD4+ or CD8+ T cells sorted from blood, taken in a trial of the OX40 agonist ivuxolimab. These receptors originate from an adult with an advanced solid tumor such as melanoma, head and neck, liver or kidney cancer. Both conserved end residues are part of each CDR3. Fields, in order: V gene, D gene, J gene, CDR3 protein. A D gene is named only where the DNA matches it firmly.

V: TRBV7-8; D: TRBD1; J: TRBJ1-4; CDR3: CASSFSRRTGDEKLFF
V: TRBV2; D: .; J: TRBJ1-5; CDR3: CASRQFSQPQHF
V: TRBV11-2; D: .; J: TRBJ1-4; CDR3: CASSPPGGFATNEKLFF
V: TRBV4-1; D: .; J: TRBJ1-5; CDR3: CASSQVYDSRFLPQHF
V: TRBV5-1; D: TRBD2; J: TRBJ2-1; CDR3: CASSFGLAGQHEQFF
V: TRBV5-1; D: TRBD2; J: TRBJ2-2; CDR3: CASSLATFAGVSTGELFF
V: TRBV18; D: TRBD1; J: TRBJ1-4; CDR3: CASSPRRQGGDEKLFF
V: TRBV7-2; D: .; J: TRBJ2-1; CDR3: CASSLGSLTGNEQFF
V: TRBV2; D: TRBD1; J: TRBJ1-5; CDR3: CASSEATGASNQPQHF
V: TRBV9; D: .; J: TRBJ1-5; CDR3: CATRTPDQPQHF
V: TRBV7-8; D: .; J: TRBJ1-5; CDR3: CASSLARHLSNQPQHF
V: TRBV5-6; D: .; J: TRBJ1-2; CDR3: CASSLVGGNYGYTF
V: TRBV9; D: .; J: TRBJ2-5; CDR3: CASSVSLGRQETQYF
V: TRBV19; D: .; J: TRBJ1-1; CDR3: CASSVGRVNTEAFF
V: TRBV19; D: TRBD2; J: TRBJ2-5; CDR3: CASRGAGGPVQYF